The present TCR beta chain was sequenced within a study of T cell responses to AZD1222 COVID-19 vaccine. Turning to this clone: Its specificity is not known.

Here immunoSEQ multiplex PCR was the method, and the copy in TCRdb shows in-frame clones only, minus some. The sample lists around 91,000 clones, approximately 91% occurring once. Study outcomes and limitations: A mostly white British donor set with more females was recruited, and clonal diversity was possibly underestimated. Seropositivity was recorded at baseline in only a handful of AZD1222 recipients.

Germline assignment: CDR1 SNHLY and CDR2 FYNNEI. V dropped 6 bases and J dropped 0 bases, with 9 bases sitting between them. This CDR3 comprises 14 residues. The material sequenced was peripheral blood, taken 28 days after the second AZD1222 dose. The rearrangement joins TRBV2 to TRBJ1-3, with D maybe TRBD1 (5 bases). The TCR originated in an adult who received the AZD1222 COVID-19 vaccine. The CDR3 region has the DNA TGTGCCAGCAGGGGGGTTACCTCTGGAAACACCATATATTTT. Translated, it gives CASRGVTSGNTIYF.